This T cell receptor (beta chain) originates from a study of OX40 agonist ivuxolimab in advanced cancers. This CDR3 is built from 13 residues. Looked up from germline, CDR1 is MGHRA and CDR2 is YSYEKL. V was pared by 4 bases and J by 3 bases, with 10 bases between. The method was immunoSEQ multiplex PCR; TCRdb's version includes in-frame clones alone and lacks a portion of them. The data hold some 80,000 clones, with around 94% observed a single time. General study results and limits: Among the lowest levels of clonal expansion were found in partial responders at 0.1-3.0 mg/kg.

Comment on this clone: The antigen remains undetermined.

The V gene is TRBV4-1, the J gene TRBJ2-7; the D gene is possibly TRBD1 (6 bases). The sequence derives from an adult with an advanced solid tumor such as melanoma, head and neck, liver or kidney cancer. The specimen was CD4+ or CD8+ T cells sorted from blood, collected in a trial of the OX40 agonist ivuxolimab. The CDR3 nucleotides read TGCGCCAGCAGCCCGGGACACCTCTACGAGCAGTACTTC. This gives the protein CASSPGHLYEQYF.